Listed below are T cell receptor beta chains from one sample, sequenced in a study of blood T cell repertoires in COVID-19. The method was immunoSEQ multiplex PCR; TCRdb's version includes in-frame clones alone and lacks a portion of them. The sample carries around 300,000 clones, 90% recorded once. The sequenced sample consisted of peripheral blood. The receptor set was obtained from a young woman with COVID-19, enrolled during active disease. Both conserved end residues are part of each CDR3. Fields, in order: D gene, V gene, J gene, clone size, CDR3 protein, CDR3 DNA. D genes are given only for firm matches. The size entry is marked missing in some rows and otherwise reads once, few, many or a size class.

d_call: TRBD1
v_call: TRBV5-1
j_call: TRBJ2-7
clone_size: NA
cdr3_aa: CASSRGQGASEQYF
cdr3_nt: TGCGCCAGCAGCAGGGGACAGGGGGCCAGCGAGCAGTACTTC

d_call: TRBD2
v_call: TRBV10-1
j_call: TRBJ2-5
clone_size: few
cdr3_aa: CASSGGLAGGDFQTQYF
cdr3_nt: TGCGCCAGCAGTGGTGGACTAGCGGGAGGGGACTTCCAGACCCAGTACTTC

d_call: NA
v_call: TRBV2
j_call: TRBJ1-4
clone_size: NA
cdr3_aa: CASTYEKKLFF
cdr3_nt: TGTGCCAGCACCTATGAGAAGAAACTGTTTTTT

d_call: NA
v_call: TRBV5-6
j_call: TRBJ1-6
clone_size: NA
cdr3_aa: CASSEDRNSPLHF
cdr3_nt: TGTGCCAGCAGCGAGGACAGAAATTCACCCCTCCACTTT

d_call: TRBD2
v_call: TRBV30
j_call: TRBJ2-7
clone_size: once
cdr3_aa: CAWRGGTAHSYEQYF
cdr3_nt: TGTGCCTGGAGGGGGGGGACGGCTCACTCCTACGAGCAGTACTTC

d_call: TRBD2
v_call: TRBV2
j_call: TRBJ2-1
clone_size: NA
cdr3_aa: CASKLADLYTAYNEQFF
cdr3_nt: TGTGCCAGCAAACTAGCGGACCTCTACACGGCCTACAATGAGCAGTTCTTC

d_call: TRBD1
v_call: TRBV28
j_call: TRBJ1-1
clone_size: NA
cdr3_aa: CASSPNLTIYRGPNTEAFF
cdr3_nt: TGTGCCAGCAGTCCTAACTTAACTATATACAGGGGGCCGAACACTGAAGCTTTCTTT

d_call: NA
v_call: TRBV4-1
j_call: TRBJ2-4
clone_size: NA
cdr3_aa: CASELRGIQYF
cdr3_nt: TGCGCCAGCGAGCTTCGGGGCATTCAGTACTTC

d_call: NA
v_call: TRBV21-1
j_call: TRBJ1-3
clone_size: NA
cdr3_aa: CASSKGSDRVSGNTIYF
cdr3_nt: TGTGCCAGCAGCAAAGGGAGCGACAGGGTAAGTGGAAACACCATATATTTT

d_call: TRBD1
v_call: TRBV6-5
j_call: TRBJ1-2
clone_size: NA
cdr3_aa: CASRGQGAHGYTF
cdr3_nt: TGTGCCAGCAGGGGACAGGGCGCCCATGGCTACACCTTC

d_call: TRBD2
v_call: TRBV27
j_call: TRBJ2-1
clone_size: NA
cdr3_aa: CASSPSGPYNEQFF
cdr3_nt: TGTGCCAGCAGTCCTAGCGGACCCTACAATGAGCAGTTCTTC

d_call: NA
v_call: TRBV29-1
j_call: TRBJ1-1
clone_size: few
cdr3_aa: CSVEPRMNTEAFF
cdr3_nt: TGCAGCGTTGAACCCAGGATGAACACTGAAGCTTTCTTT

d_call: NA
v_call: TRBV15
j_call: TRBJ1-3
clone_size: NA
cdr3_aa: CATSSGMNTIYF
cdr3_nt: TGTGCCACCAGCTCCGGGATGAACACCATATATTTT

d_call: TRBD1
v_call: TRBV18
j_call: TRBJ1-5
clone_size: NA
cdr3_aa: CASSPPLSGGDQPQHF
cdr3_nt: TGTGCCAGCTCACCACCGCTGTCAGGGGGAGATCAGCCCCAGCATTTT

d_call: TRBD1
v_call: TRBV7-2
j_call: TRBJ1-3
clone_size: NA
cdr3_aa: CASRPGGPSGNTIYF
cdr3_nt: TGTGCCAGCAGACCAGGGGGTCCCTCTGGAAACACCATATATTTT

d_call: NA
v_call: TRBV27
j_call: TRBJ1-5
clone_size: NA
cdr3_aa: CASSSGPHSNQPQHF
cdr3_nt: TGTGCCAGCAGCTCTGGGCCGCATAGCAATCAGCCCCAGCATTTT

d_call: NA
v_call: TRBV6-5
j_call: TRBJ1-3
clone_size: NA
cdr3_aa: CASSYSMTGGNTIYF
cdr3_nt: TGTGCCAGCAGTTACTCGATGACGGGGGGAAACACCATATATTTT

d_call: NA
v_call: TRBV3-1/TRBV3-2
j_call: TRBJ2-3
clone_size: few
cdr3_aa: CASSQWGGKVSDTQYF
cdr3_nt: TGTGCCAGCAGCCAGTGGGGCGGGAAGGTTTCAGATACGCAGTATTTT

d_call: NA
v_call: TRBV20-1
j_call: TRBJ2-1
clone_size: NA
cdr3_aa: CSARTGERQFF
cdr3_nt: TGCAGTGCCAGGACTGGCGAGCGGCAGTTCTTC

d_call: NA
v_call: TRBV19
j_call: TRBJ1-1
clone_size: NA
cdr3_aa: CASSIRGDTEAFF
cdr3_nt: TGTGCCAGTAGTATCCGGGGGGACACTGAAGCTTTCTTT

d_call: NA
v_call: TRBV7-9
j_call: TRBJ2-2
clone_size: NA
cdr3_aa: CASTPGGLGELFF
cdr3_nt: TGTGCCAGCACCCCCGGTGGTCTCGGGGAGCTGTTTTTT

d_call: NA
v_call: TRBV18
j_call: TRBJ2-7
clone_size: once
cdr3_aa: CASSLRGAIYEQYF
cdr3_nt: TGTGCCAGCTCACTCCGGGGGGCCATCTACGAGCAGTACTTC

d_call: NA
v_call: TRBV11-1
j_call: TRBJ1-1
clone_size: NA
cdr3_aa: CASSLNRNTEAFF
cdr3_nt: TGTGCCAGCAGCTTAAACAGGAACACTGAAGCTTTCTTT

d_call: TRBD1
v_call: TRBV3-1/TRBV3-2
j_call: TRBJ1-1
clone_size: NA
cdr3_aa: CASSQSPGTGMNTEAFF
cdr3_nt: TGTGCCAGCAGCCAAAGTCCCGGGACAGGTATGAACACTGAAGCTTTCTTT

d_call: NA
v_call: TRBV7-3
j_call: TRBJ2-3
clone_size: NA
cdr3_aa: CASSATGTDTQYF
cdr3_nt: TGTGCCAGCAGCGCGACTGGTACAGATACGCAGTATTTT

d_call: NA
v_call: TRBV27
j_call: TRBJ1-3
clone_size: NA
cdr3_aa: CASSLGGSGNTIYF
cdr3_nt: TGTGCCAGCAGTCTAGGGGGCTCTGGAAACACCATATATTTT

d_call: NA
v_call: TRBV19
j_call: TRBJ1-4
clone_size: NA
cdr3_aa: CASSPYRSTNEKLFF
cdr3_nt: TGTGCCAGTAGTCCGTACAGGTCAACTAATGAAAAACTGTTTTTT

d_call: TRBD1
v_call: TRBV28
j_call: TRBJ1-5
clone_size: NA
cdr3_aa: CASSQFRTGISNQPQHF
cdr3_nt: TGTGCCAGCAGCCAATTCAGGACAGGGATAAGCAATCAGCCCCAGCATTTT

d_call: NA
v_call: TRBV15
j_call: TRBJ1-3
clone_size: NA
cdr3_aa: CATSRARGNTIYF
cdr3_nt: TGTGCCACCAGCAGAGCGCGAGGAAACACCATATATTTT

d_call: TRBD2
v_call: TRBV5-4
j_call: TRBJ2-3
clone_size: few
cdr3_aa: CASSGGLAGHTDTQYF
cdr3_nt: TGTGCCAGCAGCGGAGGACTAGCGGGCCACACAGATACGCAGTATTTT

d_call: NA
v_call: TRBV19
j_call: TRBJ1-5
clone_size: NA
cdr3_aa: CASTRQGSNQPQHF
cdr3_nt: TGTGCCAGTACTCGGCAGGGAAGCAATCAGCCCCAGCATTTT

d_call: TRBD1
v_call: TRBV7-8
j_call: TRBJ2-7
clone_size: NA
cdr3_aa: CASSPQGFEQYF
cdr3_nt: TGTGCCAGCAGCCCACAGGGGTTCGAACAGTACTTC

d_call: TRBD2
v_call: TRBV5-1
j_call: TRBJ2-7
clone_size: NA
cdr3_aa: CASSYGPGGPGEQYF
cdr3_nt: TGCGCCAGCAGCTACGGTCCGGGAGGGCCTGGGGAGCAGTACTTC

d_call: NA
v_call: TRBV5-8
j_call: TRBJ2-7
clone_size: NA
cdr3_aa: CASSLEGGITYEQYF
cdr3_nt: TGTGCCAGCAGCTTGGAGGGGGGGATCACCTACGAGCAGTACTTC

d_call: NA
v_call: TRBV30
j_call: TRBJ2-6
clone_size: many
cdr3_aa: CAWRQKGGAAGANVLTF
cdr3_nt: TGTGCCTGGAGGCAAAAAGGGGGGGCGGCTGGGGCCAACGTCCTGACTTTC

d_call: NA
v_call: TRBV7-2
j_call: TRBJ2-7
clone_size: few
cdr3_aa: CASSPGIYYEQYF
cdr3_nt: TGTGCCAGCAGTCCCGGGATTTACTACGAGCAGTACTTC

d_call: NA
v_call: TRBV6-5
j_call: TRBJ1-2
clone_size: NA
cdr3_aa: CASSYLADRLSYGYTF
cdr3_nt: TGTGCCAGCAGTTACTTGGCGGACAGATTATCCTATGGCTACACCTTC

d_call: TRBD1
v_call: TRBV10-3
j_call: TRBJ2-7
clone_size: NA
cdr3_aa: CAISQERQGREEQYF
cdr3_nt: TGTGCCATCAGTCAAGAGCGACAGGGGCGCGAAGAGCAGTACTTC

d_call: NA
v_call: TRBV9
j_call: TRBJ1-3
clone_size: few
cdr3_aa: CASSPRGDGNTIYF
cdr3_nt: TGTGCCAGCAGCCCCCGGGGGGACGGAAACACCATATATTTT

d_call: NA
v_call: TRBV2
j_call: TRBJ2-2
clone_size: NA
cdr3_aa: CASSETPGTGELFF
cdr3_nt: TGTGCCAGCAGTGAAACCCCCGGGACCGGGGAGCTGTTTTTT